The 23 T cell receptor beta chains reported below all come from one sample, sequenced in a study of vaccination effects on CD4 cells after COVID-19. Repertoires were generated with immunoSEQ multiplex PCR, while TCRdb's copy carries only in-frame clones and drops some. The sample includes about 8,100 clones, approximately 75% of them seen just once. Peptide-pool stimulation followed by sequencing identified expanded antigen-specific CD4+ clonotypes in the ViraFEST assay. When ten to eleven days of culture had elapsed, CD4+ T cells were isolated. Their antigens are not known. The sequenced sample was CD4+ T cells from PBMCs cultured with HCoV-229E spike peptides, obtained before COVID-19 vaccination. These receptors were taken from a human donor who received a COVID-19 vaccine.

The chain carries TRBV19 and TRBJ2-2, with D possibly TRBD1 on 6 matching bases. Trimming took 7 bases from V and 1 from J, leaving 16 bases between them. The V gene's germline CDR1 is LNHDA and CDR2 SQIVND (reference sequence). This CDR3 has 16 residues. The CDR3 nucleotides are TGTGCCAGTAATCAGGACAGACTCGAGAACACCGGGGAGCTGTTTTTT. It codes for CASNQDRLENTGELFF.

V gene TRBV27 combines with J gene TRBJ2-1; no firm D call. Trimming took off 7 bases at V and 10 bases at J, with 17 bases between the two ends. Germline CDR1 reads MNHEY; CDR2 reads SMNVEV (reference sequence). The CDR3 consists of 13 residues. In DNA form, the CDR3 reads TGTGCCAGCACCCGATGGTCGGGTGGAGAGCAGTTCTTC. As protein: CASTRWSGGEQFF.

This rearrangement joins TRBV28 to TRBJ1-2; D is perhaps TRBD1 (5 bases). The germline CDR1 and CDR2 sequences are MDHEN and SYDVKM. With 4 bases removed from V and 4 bases from J, the gap between germline ends came to 16 bases. This CDR3 contains 15 residues. The CDR3 reads CASSSPSSGGYGYTF. CDR3 DNA sequence: TGTGCCAGCAGTTCACCCTCGTCGGGGGGCTATGGCTACACCTTC.

The J gene is TRBJ2-7, the V gene TRBV29-1; D unresolved. Between the trimmed V and J ends, which lost 0 bases and 1 base, there was a span of 4 bases. This CDR3 has 12 amino acids. Germline CDR1 reads SQVTM; CDR2 reads ANQGSEA. CDR3 amino acids: CSVEDGSYEQYF. The CDR3 DNA is TGCAGCGTTGAAGATGGGTCCTACGAGCAGTACTTC.

The chain employs TRBV6-5 and TRBJ2-2; unclear D gene. Trimming removed 6 bases at V and 3 bases at J, with 5 bases between. CDR1 is MNHEY and CDR2 is SVGAGI in the germline V gene. This CDR3 region has 12 residues. CDR3 DNA: TGTGCCAGCAGCCCCTACACCGGGGAGCTGTTTTTT. Translation gives CASSPYTGELFF.

This sequence joins TRBV30 and TRBJ1-3, with a weak D call TRBD1 (6 bases). The CDR3 is 14 amino acids. Germline loops: CDR1 GTSNPN, CDR2 SVGIG (reference sequence). V gave up 1 base and J gave up 0 bases, with 7 bases separating them. The CDR3: CAWSGGRSGNTIYF. The CDR3 DNA is TGTGCCTGGAGTGGGGGGCGCTCTGGAAACACCATATATTTT. Variable domain in full (rest from reference TRBV30 and TRBJ1-3): SQTIHQWPATLVQPVGSPLSLECTVEGTSNPNLYWYRQAAGRGLQLLFYSVGIGQISSEVPQNLSASRPQDRQFILSSKKLLLSDSGFYLCAWSGGRSGNTIYFGEGSWLTVV.

V and J are TRBV11-1 and TRBJ2-5; 9 bases align to TRBD2. Unmatched junction bases numbered 7, after V lost 3 bases and J lost 5 bases. The V gene's germline CDR1 is SGHAT and CDR2 FQDESV (reference sequence). CDR3 length equals 15 residues. Here the CDR3 reads CASSFSGSIWETQYF. The DNA for the CDR3 is TGTGCCAGCAGCTTTAGCGGGAGTATTTGGGAGACCCAGTACTTC.

This chain joins TRBV4-1 and TRBJ1-6, with D possibly matching TRBD1 (5 bases). V lost 4 bases, J lost 7 bases, and 14 bases lay in between. CDR3 length equals 15 residues. CDR1 is MGHRA and CDR2 is YSYEKL in the germline V gene. CDR3 protein: CASSREGAENSPLHF. CDR3 nucleotides: TGCGCCAGCAGCCGGGAAGGGGCGGAAAATTCACCCCTCCACTTT.

In its sample, this clone was seen a few times. The V gene is TRBV6-2 or TRBV6-3, the J gene TRBJ2-7; a weak D match, TRBD1 (5 bases). The germline V gene has CDR1 MNHEY and CDR2 SVGEGT. Trimming shortened V by 3 bases and J by 6 bases, and 9 bases separated the two germline ends. This CDR3 comprises 12 residues. The CDR3 sequence is CASSYQGREQYF. CDR3 in DNA: TGTGCCAGCAGTTATCAGGGTCGCGAGCAGTACTTC.

This clone appeared a single time. V and J are TRBV19 and TRBJ1-5, with D maybe TRBD1 (5 bases). This CDR3 is 15 amino acids long. Germline-derived CDR1 and CDR2 are LNHDA and SQIVND (reference sequence). Trimming cost V 6 bases and J 8 bases, with 20 bases left between them. The CDR3 here is CASSFGTAGGKPQHF. The CDR3 DNA reads TGTGCCAGTAGCTTCGGGACGGCTGGCGGAAAGCCCCAGCATTTT.

Of note for this clone: The limits of the CDR3 on the DNA are not certain, so only TCRdb's listed CDR3 is given. The chain combines TRBV6-2 or TRBV6-3 with TRBJ1-2. The CDR3 is 13 residues long, counting both termini. Per the germline V gene, CDR1 is MNHEY and CDR2 is SVGEGT. The CDR3 sequence is CASSSSVNYGYTF.

This chain joins TRBV2 and TRBJ1-4; 10 bases line up with TRBD1. The junction had 4 bases not matched to a gene; V was cut back by 2 bases and J by 7 bases. From germline, CDR1 is SNHLY and CDR2 FYNNEI. This CDR3 spans 15 amino acids. CDR3 loop: CASSETGTGAEKLFF. The CDR3 DNA is TGTGCCAGCAGTGAAACGGGGACAGGGGCTGAAAAACTGTTTTTT.

The chain employs TRBV9 and TRBJ2-2; D not certain. CDR3 length: 15 residues. The V and J ends lost 0 bases and 4 bases respectively, with 10 bases between them. From germline, CDR1 is SGDLS and CDR2 YYNGEE. The DNA of the CDR3 is TGTGCCAGCAGCGTAGTAAATAGTGGCACCGGGGAGCTGTTTTTT. Translated: CASSVVNSGTGELFF.

The chain links TRBV4-2 to TRBJ2-1; the match to TRBD2 covers 10 bases. J gave up 8 bases and V 0 bases, and 10 bases lay outside the gene matches. The CDR3 totals 17 residues. Germline values: CDR1 LGHNA, CDR2 YNFKEQ. The CDR3 nucleotides read TGTGCCAGCAGCCAAGATGCTGCTAGCGGGAGACATTATGAGCAGTTCTTC. This codes for CASSQDAASGRHYEQFF.

The rearrangement uses TRBV5-6 and TRBJ2-3, with TRBD1 matching 8 bases. The V and J ends lost 3 bases and 9 bases, in that order; junction bases with no gene match: 9. CDR1 is SGHDT and CDR2 is YYEEEE in the germline V gene. CDR3 length: 14 amino acids. In DNA form, the CDR3 reads TGTGCCAGCAGCTCTTTTCCTACAGGGGGAACGCAGTATTTT. Protein sequence: CASSSFPTGGTQYF.

The chain recombines TRBV4-2 with TRBJ1-1; possible D gene TRBD1, 6 bases. The CDR3 contains 14 residues. Trimming shortened V by 0 bases and J by 11 bases, and 16 bases separated the two germline ends. Germline loops: CDR1 LGHNA, CDR2 YNFKEQ. CDR3 protein: CASSQDGGQGTAFF. The CDR3 nucleotides are TGTGCCAGCAGCCAAGACGGGGGGCAGGGGACGGCTTTCTTT.

The rearrangement joins TRBV6-4 to TRBJ1-2; D is uncertain. This CDR3 has 11 residues. V was trimmed by 3 bases and J by 4 bases, leaving 3 bases between them. Germline V gene data show CDR1 as MRHNA and CDR2 as SNTAGT. The CDR3 nucleotides read TGTGCCAGCAGTGATCTCTATGGCTACACCTTC. Translation gives CASSDLYGYTF.

This clone came up a few times. This chain connects TRBV2 to TRBJ1-2; 9 bases match TRBD1. V was clipped by 4 bases and J by 7 bases; unmatched bases: 10. Germline loops: CDR1 SNHLY, CDR2 FYNNEI. CDR3 length equals 15 residues. The CDR3 loop reads CASSAGQGFLGGYTF. The CDR3 DNA sequence: TGTGCCAGCAGTGCGGGACAGGGTTTTTTGGGTGGCTACACCTTC.

This clone was seen a handful of times. J is TRBJ1-2 and V is TRBV18; D unclear. V lost 6 bases and J 5 bases, leaving 19 bases between the germline ends. The CDR3 runs to 15 residues. The germline CDR1 and CDR2 sequences are KGHSH and LQKENI. The CDR3 nucleotides read TGTGCCAGCTCGACGTCCCCGGACGCTGCTTATGGCTACACCTTC. Its translation is CASSTSPDAAYGYTF.

The CDR3 region has the DNA TGTGCCAGCAGAACAAACAGGGACTCCTACGAGCAGTACTTC. Its translation is CASRTNRDSYEQYF. V and J are TRBV27 and TRBJ2-7; D possibly corresponds to TRBD1 (6 bases). Germline V gene sequence: CDR1 MNHEY, CDR2 SMNVEV (reference sequence). The CDR3 is 14 residues long. V was trimmed by 6 bases and J by 0 bases, leaving 12 bases between them.

The V gene is TRBV6-5, the J gene TRBJ1-2; TRBD1 matches at 10 bases. The CDR3 has 15 amino acids. V shed 5 bases, J shed 4 bases, and the junction held 7 bases outside the gene matches. Germline-derived CDR1 and CDR2 are MNHEY and SVGAGI. The CDR3, as DNA: TGTGCCAGCAGTAAACCGGGACAGGGGACCTATGGCTACACCTTC. Residues: CASSKPGQGTYGYTF.

This clone was seen a handful of times. The gene calls are TRBV30 and TRBJ1-1; D call uncertain. Germline V gene lookup returns CDR1 GTSNPN and CDR2 SVGIG (reference sequence). The V and J ends lost 0 bases and 0 bases respectively, with 5 bases between them. This CDR3 spans 13 amino acids. The CDR3 spells CAWSVAMNTEAFF. The CDR3 nucleotides are TGTGCCTGGAGTGTGGCCATGAACACTGAAGCTTTCTTT.

This chain uses TRBV7-9 with TRBJ1-2; 7 bases are a match to TRBD1. The germline CDR1 and CDR2 sequences are SEHNR and FQNEAQ (reference sequence). The V gene end was trimmed by 0 bases and the J gene end by 7 bases; junction bases not matched to a gene: 8. The CDR3 has 15 amino acids. This CDR3 is CASSLATGRGSGYTF. DNA of the CDR3: TGTGCCAGCAGCTTAGCGACAGGCAGGGGGTCTGGCTACACCTTC.